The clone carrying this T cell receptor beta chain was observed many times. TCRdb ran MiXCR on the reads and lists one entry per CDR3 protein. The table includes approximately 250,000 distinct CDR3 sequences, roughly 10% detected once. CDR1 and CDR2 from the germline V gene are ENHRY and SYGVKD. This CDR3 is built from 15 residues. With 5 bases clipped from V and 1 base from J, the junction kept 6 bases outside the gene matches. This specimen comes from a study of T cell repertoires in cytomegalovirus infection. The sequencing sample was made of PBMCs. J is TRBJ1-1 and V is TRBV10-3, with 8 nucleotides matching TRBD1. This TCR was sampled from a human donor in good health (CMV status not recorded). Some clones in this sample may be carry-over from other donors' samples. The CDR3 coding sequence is TGTGCCATCAGTTTTGGACAGGGAAGGAACACTGAAGCTTTCTTT. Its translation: CAISFGQGRNTEAFF.